The subject of this entry is one T cell receptor (beta chain). Original processing methods: Reference gene primer amplification gave estimated nucleated cell counts. Repertoires were generated with immunoSEQ multiplex PCR, while TCRdb's copy carries only in-frame clones and drops some. V, J and clone size are those of that table, while D and trimming were read from the DNA. Here the sample spans nearly 55,000 clones, 60% to 85% being singletons. The data were taken from a study of blood T cell repertoires in COVID-19. The overall study: Whether acute or convalescent, the COVID-19 samples came from the United States, Italy and Spain. Sample material is recorded as cDNA or gDNA derived from T cells, B-cell-depleted T cells, or PBMCs.

Specimen: peripheral blood. This sequence was found in a human donor with active or convalescent COVID-19. The donor label of this sample is uncertain.

This chain's CDR3 is CASSLGQYEQYF. The CDR3, as DNA: TGCGCCAGCAGCTTGGGGCAGTACGAGCAGTACTTC. The chain carries TRBV5-1 and TRBJ2-7; D ambiguous. This CDR3 is 12 amino acids long. V lost 0 bases, J lost 4 bases, and 5 bases lay in between. From germline, CDR1 is SGHRS and CDR2 YFSETQ. The whole variable domain, filled in from reference TRBV5-1 and TRBJ2-7, reads KAGVTQTPRYLIKTRGQQVTLSCSPISGHRSVSWYQQTPGQGLQFLFEYFSETQRNKGNFPGRFSGRQFSNSRSEMNVSTLELGDSALYLCASSLGQYEQYFGPGTRLTVT.